This T cell receptor beta chain comes out of a study of blood T cell repertoires in COVID-19. This table comes from immunoSEQ multiplex PCR, and its TCRdb copy is limited to in-frame clones, with some not included. The data contain approximately 170,000 clones, approximately 88% of them singletons. The CDR3 covers 15 residues. Trimming removed 6 bases from V and 1 base from J; junction bases left unmatched: 8. The germline CDR1 and CDR2 sequences are MDHEN and SYDVKM. The V gene is TRBV28, the J gene TRBJ2-7; 8 nucleotides agree with TRBD1. The receptor comes from a woman in her twenties or thirties who had recovered from COVID-19. Material for sequencing was PBMCs or T cells enriched from blood (not recorded which). CDR3: CASSRTGQVSYEQYV. The CDR3 bases are TGTGCCAGCAGCCGGACGGGACAGGTTTCCTACGAGCAGTACGTC.